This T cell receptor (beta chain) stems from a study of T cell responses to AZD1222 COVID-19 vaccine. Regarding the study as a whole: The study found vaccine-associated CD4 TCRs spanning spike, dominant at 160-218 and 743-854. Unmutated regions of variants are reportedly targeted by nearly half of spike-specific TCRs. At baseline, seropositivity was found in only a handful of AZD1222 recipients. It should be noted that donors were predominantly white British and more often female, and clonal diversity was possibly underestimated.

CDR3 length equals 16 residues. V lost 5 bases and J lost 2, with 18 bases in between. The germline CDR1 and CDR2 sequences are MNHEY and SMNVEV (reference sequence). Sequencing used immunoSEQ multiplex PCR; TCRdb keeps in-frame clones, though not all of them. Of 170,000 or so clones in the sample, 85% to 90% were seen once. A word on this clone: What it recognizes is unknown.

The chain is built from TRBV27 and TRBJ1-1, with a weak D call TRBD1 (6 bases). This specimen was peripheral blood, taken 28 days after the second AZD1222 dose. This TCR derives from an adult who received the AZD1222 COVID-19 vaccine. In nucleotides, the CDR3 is TGTGCCAGCAGTGGAGATGACAGGCACCCTAACACTGAAGCTTTCTTT. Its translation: CASSGDDRHPNTEAFF.